This TCR beta chain comes out of a study of blood T cell repertoires in COVID-19. This CDR3 is 15 amino acids long. V was shortened by 3 bases and J by 9 bases, with 21 bases between the two germline ends. Germline CDR1 and CDR2: DFQATT and SNEGSKA (reference sequence). In its sample, this clone was seen a few times. Assay: immunoSEQ multiplex PCR; the TCRdb copy retains only in-frame clones and omits some. The sample lists a few hundred thousand clones, about 90% occurring once. The source of this sequence is a young woman with COVID-19, enrolled during active disease. What was sequenced was peripheral blood. The chain is built from TRBV20-1 and TRBJ1-5; perhaps TRBD1 as D (5 bases). The CDR3 DNA reads TGCAGTGCTAGTTGGGCGGGATATACCCAGGGGCCCCAGCATTTT. Amino acids: CSASWAGYTQGPQHF.